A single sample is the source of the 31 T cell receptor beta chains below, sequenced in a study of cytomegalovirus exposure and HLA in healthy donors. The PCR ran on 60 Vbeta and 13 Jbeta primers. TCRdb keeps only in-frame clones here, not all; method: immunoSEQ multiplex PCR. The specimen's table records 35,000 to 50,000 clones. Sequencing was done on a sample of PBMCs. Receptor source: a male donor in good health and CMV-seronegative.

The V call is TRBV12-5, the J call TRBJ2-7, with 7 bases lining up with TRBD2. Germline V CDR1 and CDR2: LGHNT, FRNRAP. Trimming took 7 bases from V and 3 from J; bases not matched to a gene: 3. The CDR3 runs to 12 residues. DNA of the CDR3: TGTGCTAGTGTTCGGGGGGTCTACGAGCAGTACTTC. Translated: CASVRGVYEQYF.

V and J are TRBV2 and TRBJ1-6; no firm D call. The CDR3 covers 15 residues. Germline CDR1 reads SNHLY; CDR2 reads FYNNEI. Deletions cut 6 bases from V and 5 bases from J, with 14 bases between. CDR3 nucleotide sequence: TGTGCCAGCAGATCGGAGTCCGTGAATAATTCACCCCTCCACTTT. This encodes CASRSESVNNSPLHF. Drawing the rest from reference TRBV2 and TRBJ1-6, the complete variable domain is EPEVTQTPSHQVTQMGQEVILRCVPISNHLYFYWYRQILGQKVEFLVSFYNNEISEKSEIFDDQFSVERPDGSNFTLKIRSTKLEDSAMYFCASRSESVNNSPLHFGNGTRLTVT.

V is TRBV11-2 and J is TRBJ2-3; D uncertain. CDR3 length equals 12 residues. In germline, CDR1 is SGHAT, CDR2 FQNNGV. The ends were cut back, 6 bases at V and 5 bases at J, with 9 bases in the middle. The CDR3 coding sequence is TGTGCCAGCAGTCCTTCGGGAGATACGCAGTATTTT. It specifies CASSPSGDTQYF. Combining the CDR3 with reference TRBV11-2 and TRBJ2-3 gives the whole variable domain EAGVAQSPRYKIIEKRQSVAFWCNPISGHATLYWYQQILGQGPKLLIQFQNNGVVDDSQLPKDRFSAERLKGVDSTLKIQPAKLEDSAVYLCASSPSGDTQYFGPGTRLTVL.

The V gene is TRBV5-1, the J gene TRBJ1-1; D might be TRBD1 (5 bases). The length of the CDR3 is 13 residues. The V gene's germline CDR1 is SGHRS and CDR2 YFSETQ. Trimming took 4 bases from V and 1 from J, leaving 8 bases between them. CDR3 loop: CASSTGQNTEAFF. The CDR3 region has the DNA TGCGCCAGCAGCACCGGACAGAACACTGAAGCTTTCTTT. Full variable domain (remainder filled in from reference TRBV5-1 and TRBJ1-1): KAGVTQTPRYLIKTRGQQVTLSCSPISGHRSVSWYQQTPGQGLQFLFEYFSETQRNKGNFPGRFSGRQFSNSRSEMNVSTLELGDSALYLCASSTGQNTEAFFGQGTRLTVV.

The CDR3 protein is CASSPAHGRGGIDGYTF. DNA for the CDR3: TGTGCCAGCAGCCCCGCCCACGGACGAGGGGGCATCGATGGCTACACCTTC. The rearrangement uses TRBV7-2 and TRBJ1-2; TRBD1 matches at 7 bases. The germline V gene encodes CDR1 SGHTA and CDR2 FQGNSA. With V trimmed by 5 bases and J by 6 bases, 18 bases remained unmatched. The length of the CDR3 is 17 residues.

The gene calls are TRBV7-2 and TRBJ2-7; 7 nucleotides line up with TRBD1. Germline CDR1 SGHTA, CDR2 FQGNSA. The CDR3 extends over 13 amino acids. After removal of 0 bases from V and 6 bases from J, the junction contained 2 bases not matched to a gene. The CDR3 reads CASSLATGLEQYF. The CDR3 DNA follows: TGTGCCAGCAGCTTAGCGACAGGGCTCGAGCAGTACTTC.

The CDR3 DNA follows: TGTGCCAGTAGTATTCAGGGAGGGACAGAGACCCAGTACTTC. It specifies CASSIQGGTETQYF. J is TRBJ2-5 and V is TRBV19; 7 bases map to TRBD2. The V gene end was trimmed by 3 bases and the J gene end by 4 bases; junction bases not matched to a gene: 5. CDR1 and CDR2 from the germline V gene are LNHDA and SQIVND (reference sequence). The CDR3 length is 14 residues.

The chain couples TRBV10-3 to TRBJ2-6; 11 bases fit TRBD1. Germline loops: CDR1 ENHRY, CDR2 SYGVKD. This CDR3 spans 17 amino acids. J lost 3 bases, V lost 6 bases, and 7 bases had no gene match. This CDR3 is CAISVGTGGYGANVLTF. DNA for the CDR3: TGTGCCATCAGCGTCGGGACAGGGGGTTATGGGGCCAACGTCCTGACTTTC.

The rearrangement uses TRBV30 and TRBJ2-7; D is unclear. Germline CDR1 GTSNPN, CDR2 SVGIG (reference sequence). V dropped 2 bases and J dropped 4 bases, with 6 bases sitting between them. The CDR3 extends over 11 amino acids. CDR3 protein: CAWSSPYEQYF. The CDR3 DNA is TGTGCCTGGAGTTCTCCTTACGAGCAGTACTTC.

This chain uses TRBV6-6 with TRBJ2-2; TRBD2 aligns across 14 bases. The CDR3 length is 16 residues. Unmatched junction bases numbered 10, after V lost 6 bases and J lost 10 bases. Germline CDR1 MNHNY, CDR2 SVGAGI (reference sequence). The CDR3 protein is CASRTGTSGSGVELFF. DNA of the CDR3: TGTGCCAGCAGGACGGGGACTAGCGGGAGTGGAGTGGAGCTGTTTTTT.

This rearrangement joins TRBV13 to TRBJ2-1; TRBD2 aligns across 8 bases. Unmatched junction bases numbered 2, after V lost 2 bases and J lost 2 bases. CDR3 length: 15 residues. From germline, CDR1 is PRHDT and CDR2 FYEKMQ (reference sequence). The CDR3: CASSLTGGTYNEQFF. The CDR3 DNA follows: TGTGCCAGCAGCTTAACGGGGGGGACCTACAATGAGCAGTTCTTC.

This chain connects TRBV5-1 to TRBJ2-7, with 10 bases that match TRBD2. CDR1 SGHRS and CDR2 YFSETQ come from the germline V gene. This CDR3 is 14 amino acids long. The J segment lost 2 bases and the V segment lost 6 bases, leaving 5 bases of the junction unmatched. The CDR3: CASMASGGPYEQYF. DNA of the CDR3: TGCGCCAGCATGGCTAGCGGGGGACCCTACGAGCAGTACTTC.

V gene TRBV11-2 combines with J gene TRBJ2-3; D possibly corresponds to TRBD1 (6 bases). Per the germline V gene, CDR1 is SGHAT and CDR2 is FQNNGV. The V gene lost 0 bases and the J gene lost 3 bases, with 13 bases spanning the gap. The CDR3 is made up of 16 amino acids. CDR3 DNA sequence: TGTGCCAGCAGCTTAGAACTCGGACAGCTTACAGATACGCAGTATTTT. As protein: CASSLELGQLTDTQYF.

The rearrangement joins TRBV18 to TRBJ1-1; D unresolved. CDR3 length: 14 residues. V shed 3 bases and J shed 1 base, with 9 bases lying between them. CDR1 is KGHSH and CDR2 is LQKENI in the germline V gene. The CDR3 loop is CASSPFPRNTEAFF. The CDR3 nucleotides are TGTGCCAGCTCACCGTTCCCCCGGAACACTGAAGCTTTCTTT.

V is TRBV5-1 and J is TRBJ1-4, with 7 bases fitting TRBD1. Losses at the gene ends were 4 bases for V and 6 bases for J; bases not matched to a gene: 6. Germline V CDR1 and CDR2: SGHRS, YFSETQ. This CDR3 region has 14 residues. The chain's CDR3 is CASSTRGADEKLFF. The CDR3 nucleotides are TGCGCCAGCAGCACCAGGGGGGCGGATGAAAAACTGTTTTTT.

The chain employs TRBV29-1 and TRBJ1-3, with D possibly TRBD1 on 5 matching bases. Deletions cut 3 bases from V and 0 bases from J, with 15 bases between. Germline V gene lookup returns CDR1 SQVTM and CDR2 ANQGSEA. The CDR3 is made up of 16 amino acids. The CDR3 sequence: CSVEAADRTSGNTIYF. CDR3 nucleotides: TGCAGCGTTGAGGCAGCAGACAGAACCTCTGGAAACACCATATATTTT.

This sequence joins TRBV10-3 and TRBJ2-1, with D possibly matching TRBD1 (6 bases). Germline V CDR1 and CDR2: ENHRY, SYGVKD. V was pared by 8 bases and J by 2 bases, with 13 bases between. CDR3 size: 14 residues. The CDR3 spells CAISGRGAYNEQFF. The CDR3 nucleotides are TGTGCCATCTCCGGCAGGGGAGCCTACAATGAGCAGTTCTTC.

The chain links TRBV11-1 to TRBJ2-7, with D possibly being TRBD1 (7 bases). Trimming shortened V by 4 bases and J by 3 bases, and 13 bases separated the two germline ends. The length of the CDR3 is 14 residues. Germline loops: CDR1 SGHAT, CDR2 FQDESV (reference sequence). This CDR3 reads CASSSRGTVYEQYF. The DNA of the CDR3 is TGTGCCAGCAGCTCGCGCGGGACAGTCTACGAGCAGTACTTC.

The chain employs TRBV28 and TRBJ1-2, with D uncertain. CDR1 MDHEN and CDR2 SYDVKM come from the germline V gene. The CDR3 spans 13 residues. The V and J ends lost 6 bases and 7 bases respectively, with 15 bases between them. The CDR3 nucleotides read TGTGCCAGCAGACCCGGAGTGGGGAGTGGCTACACCTTC. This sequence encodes CASRPGVGSGYTF.

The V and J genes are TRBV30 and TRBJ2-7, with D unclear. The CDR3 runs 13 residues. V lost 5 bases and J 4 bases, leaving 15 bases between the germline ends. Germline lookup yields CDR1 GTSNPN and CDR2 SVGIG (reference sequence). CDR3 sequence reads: CAWGLARSYEQYF. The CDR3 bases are TGTGCCTGGGGCTTAGCCCGATCTTACGAGCAGTACTTC. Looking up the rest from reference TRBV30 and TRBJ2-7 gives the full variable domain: SQTIHQWPATLVQPVGSPLSLECTVEGTSNPNLYWYRQAAGRGLQLLFYSVGIGQISSEVPQNLSASRPQDRQFILSSKKLLLSDSGFYLCAWGLARSYEQYFGPGTRLTVT.

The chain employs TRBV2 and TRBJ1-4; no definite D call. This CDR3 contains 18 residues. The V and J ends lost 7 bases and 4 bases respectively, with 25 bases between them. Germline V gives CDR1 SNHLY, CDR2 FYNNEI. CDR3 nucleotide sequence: TGTGCCAGCAATGGTCGTGAAGGGAATCGGGGTGTTAATGAAAAACTGTTTTTT. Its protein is CASNGREGNRGVNEKLFF.

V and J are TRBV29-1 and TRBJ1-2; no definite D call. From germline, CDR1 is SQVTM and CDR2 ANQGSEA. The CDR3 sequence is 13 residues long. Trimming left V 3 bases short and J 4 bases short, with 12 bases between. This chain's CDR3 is CSVEGAGGYGYTF. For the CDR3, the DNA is TGCAGCGTTGAGGGTGCAGGAGGCTATGGCTACACCTTC.

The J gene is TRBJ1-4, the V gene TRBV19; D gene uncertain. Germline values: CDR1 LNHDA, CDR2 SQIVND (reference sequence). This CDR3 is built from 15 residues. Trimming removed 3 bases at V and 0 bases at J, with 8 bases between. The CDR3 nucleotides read TGTGCCAGTAGTATGGGAGGGACAACTAATGAAAAACTGTTTTTT. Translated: CASSMGGTTNEKLFF.

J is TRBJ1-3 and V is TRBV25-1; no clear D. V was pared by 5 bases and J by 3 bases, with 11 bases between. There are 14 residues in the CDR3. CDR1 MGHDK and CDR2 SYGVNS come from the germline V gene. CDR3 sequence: CASSSSSGGNTIYF. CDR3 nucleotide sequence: TGTGCCAGCAGTTCCTCCTCGGGTGGAAACACCATATATTTT.

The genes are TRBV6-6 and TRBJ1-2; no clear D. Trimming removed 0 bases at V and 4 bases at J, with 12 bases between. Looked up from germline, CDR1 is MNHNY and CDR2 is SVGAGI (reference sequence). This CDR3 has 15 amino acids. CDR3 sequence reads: CASSYSLGGSYGYTF. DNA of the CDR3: TGTGCCAGCAGTTACTCGCTGGGAGGTAGCTATGGCTACACCTTC.

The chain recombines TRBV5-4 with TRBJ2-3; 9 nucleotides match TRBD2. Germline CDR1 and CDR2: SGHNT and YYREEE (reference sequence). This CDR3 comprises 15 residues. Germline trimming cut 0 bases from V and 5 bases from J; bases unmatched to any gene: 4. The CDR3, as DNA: TGTGCCAGCAGCTTGGGGCGAGCGGGAGGAGATACGCAGTATTTT. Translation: CASSLGRAGGDTQYF.

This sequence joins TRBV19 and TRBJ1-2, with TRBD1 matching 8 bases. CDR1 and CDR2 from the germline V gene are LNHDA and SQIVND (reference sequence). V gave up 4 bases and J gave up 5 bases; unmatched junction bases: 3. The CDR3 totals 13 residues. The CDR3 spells CASSTGQVYGYTF. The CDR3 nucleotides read TGTGCCAGTAGTACGGGACAGGTTTATGGCTACACCTTC.

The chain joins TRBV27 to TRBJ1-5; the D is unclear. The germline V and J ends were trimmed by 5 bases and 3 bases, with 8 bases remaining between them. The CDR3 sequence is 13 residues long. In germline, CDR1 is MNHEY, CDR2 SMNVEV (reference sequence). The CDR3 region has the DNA TGTGCCAGCAGTCGGAGGGACAATCAGCCCCAGCATTTT. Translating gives CASSRRDNQPQHF.

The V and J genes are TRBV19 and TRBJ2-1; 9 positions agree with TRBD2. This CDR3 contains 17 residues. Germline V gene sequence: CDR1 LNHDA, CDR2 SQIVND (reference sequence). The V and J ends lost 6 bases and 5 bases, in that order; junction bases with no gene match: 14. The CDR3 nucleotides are TGTGCCAGTAGGCGGGCCTCTAGCGGGAACCCCGACAATGAGCAGTTCTTC. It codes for CASRRASSGNPDNEQFF.

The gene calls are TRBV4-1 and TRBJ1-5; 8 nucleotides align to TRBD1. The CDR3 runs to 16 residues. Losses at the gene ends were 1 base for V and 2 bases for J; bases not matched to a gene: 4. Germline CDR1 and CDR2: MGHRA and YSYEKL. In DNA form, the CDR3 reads TGCGCCAGCAGCCAAGCCCTCAGGGGGCGCAATCAGCCCCAGCATTTT. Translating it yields CASSQALRGRNQPQHF.

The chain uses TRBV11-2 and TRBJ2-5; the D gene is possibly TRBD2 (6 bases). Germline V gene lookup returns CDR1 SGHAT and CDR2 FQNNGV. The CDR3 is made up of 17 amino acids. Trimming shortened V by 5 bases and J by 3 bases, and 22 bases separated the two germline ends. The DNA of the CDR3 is TGTGCCAGCAGCCCGGAGGGAACGGGAGTAGGGGAAGAGACCCAGTACTTC. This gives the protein CASSPEGTGVGEETQYF.